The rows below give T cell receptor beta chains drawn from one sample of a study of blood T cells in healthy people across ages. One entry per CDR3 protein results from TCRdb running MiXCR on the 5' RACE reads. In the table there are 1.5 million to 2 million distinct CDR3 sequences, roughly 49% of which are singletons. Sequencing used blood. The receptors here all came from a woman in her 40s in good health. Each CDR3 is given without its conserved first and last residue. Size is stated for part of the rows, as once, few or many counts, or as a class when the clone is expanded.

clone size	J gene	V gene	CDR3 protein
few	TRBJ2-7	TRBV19	ASSLLTSASGAIYEQY
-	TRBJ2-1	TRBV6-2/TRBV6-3	ASSTTNSYNEQF
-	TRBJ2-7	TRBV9	ASSVRRPYTVSYEQY
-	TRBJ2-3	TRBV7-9	ASSLVVTGGERGATDTQY
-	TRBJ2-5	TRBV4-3	ANSQDLAKRGHQQETQY
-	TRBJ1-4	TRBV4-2	ASSHPALGEGEKLF
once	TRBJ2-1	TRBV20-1	SAYDQTGGGAYEQF
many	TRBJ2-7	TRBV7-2	ASSRDRVSYEQY
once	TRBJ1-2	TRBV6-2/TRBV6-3	ASSYGGTYYGYT
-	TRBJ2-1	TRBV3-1	ASSQAIGGGFPNEQF
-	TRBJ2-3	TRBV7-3	ASSLRAGGLGDTQY
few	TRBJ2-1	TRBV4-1	ASSQEDGYEQF
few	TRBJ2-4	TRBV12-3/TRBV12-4	ASSFREDKNIQY
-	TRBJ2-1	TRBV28	ASSLYSGGPFRYEQF
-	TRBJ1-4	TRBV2	ASKGTGPRALF
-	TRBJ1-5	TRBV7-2	ASSPRTGYSNQPQH
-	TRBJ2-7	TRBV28	ASSWVRGDEQY
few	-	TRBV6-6	ASSYRQSYEQY
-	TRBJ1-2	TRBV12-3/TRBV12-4	ASSPQTGLTVYGYT
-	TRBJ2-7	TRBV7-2	ASSTEGTSAFYEQY
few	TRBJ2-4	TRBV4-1	ASSQDQNGAKNIQY
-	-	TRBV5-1	ASSLRARRETQY
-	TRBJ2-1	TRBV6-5	ASSYGTSGGEETQF
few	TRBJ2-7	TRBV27	ASSRTGIRGEQY
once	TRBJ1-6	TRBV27	ASRRGGGAHNSPLH
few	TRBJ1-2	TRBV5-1	ASSEGLDGYT
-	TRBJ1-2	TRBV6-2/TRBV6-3	ASSYPSTGPGNGYT
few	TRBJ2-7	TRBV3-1	ASSQTGSESEQY
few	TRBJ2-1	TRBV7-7	ASSPSFPLAGGPYNEQF
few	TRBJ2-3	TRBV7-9	ASSSPPFADTQY
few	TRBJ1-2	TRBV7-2	ASSLSGDPNYGYT
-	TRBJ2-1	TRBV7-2	ASSLQAGANEQF
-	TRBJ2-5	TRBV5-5	ASSLVGFGETQY
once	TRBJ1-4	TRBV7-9	ASSIQTGAEKLF
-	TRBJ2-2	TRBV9	ASRRTSGGTGELF
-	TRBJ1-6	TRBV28	ASSLLAEMSDSPLH
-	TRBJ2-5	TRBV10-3	AISESVGSGETQY
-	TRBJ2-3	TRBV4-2	ASSPRTSGDPTDTQY
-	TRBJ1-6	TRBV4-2	ASSQAGSEYSPLH
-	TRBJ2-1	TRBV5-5	AKRAVWGESYSEQF
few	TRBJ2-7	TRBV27	ASRGQPKYEQY
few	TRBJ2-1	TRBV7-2	ASSFQAGLQYNEQF
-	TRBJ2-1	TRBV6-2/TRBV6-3	ASSYWDRVNNEQF